Listed below are T cell receptor beta chains from one sample, sequenced in a study of identical twins. MiXCR, run by TCRdb on the 5' RACE reads, gives a single entry per CDR3 protein. The data contain hundreds of thousands of distinct CDR3 sequences, around an eighth of them singletons. The same data also contributed to another study, on yellow fever vaccine responses in identical twins.

The material sequenced was PBMCs. The source is a woman aged 18-29 years in good health. CDR3s include the opening cysteine and the closing phenylalanine or tryptophan. The order of the fields is D gene, clone size, V gene, J gene, CDR3 protein, CDR3 DNA. A D gene is named only where the DNA matches it firmly. Clone size is shown for a subset of rows, as once, few, many or a class of expanded clone.

D gene: -
clone size: few
V gene: TRBV11-2
J gene: TRBJ2-5
CDR3 protein: CASRTDETQYF
CDR3 DNA: TGTGCCAGCAGGACAGACGAGACCCAGTACTTC

D gene: -
clone size: few
V gene: TRBV10-2
J gene: TRBJ2-2
CDR3 protein: CASSEKGITGELFF
CDR3 DNA: TGCGCCAGCAGTGAGAAGGGTATCACCGGGGAGCTGTTTTTT

D gene: TRBD2
clone size: -
V gene: TRBV28
J gene: TRBJ2-2
CDR3 protein: CASSLASGVTGELFF
CDR3 DNA: TGTGCCAGCAGTTTAGCTAGCGGGGTCACCGGGGAGCTGTTTTTT

D gene: -
clone size: many
V gene: TRBV4-2
J gene: TRBJ2-6
CDR3 protein: CASSQERAISGANVLTF
CDR3 DNA: TGTGCCAGCAGCCAAGAGCGGGCCATCTCTGGGGCCAACGTCCTGACTTTC

D gene: TRBD2
clone size: few
V gene: TRBV5-1
J gene: TRBJ2-1
CDR3 protein: CASTVAGDNEQFF
CDR3 DNA: TGCGCCAGCACTGTGGCGGGAGACAATGAGCAGTTCTTC

D gene: TRBD2
clone size: few
V gene: TRBV24-1
J gene: TRBJ2-2
CDR3 protein: CATSGRSGLVAGELFF
CDR3 DNA: TGTGCCACCAGTGGTAGATCGGGACTAGTCGCCGGGGAGCTGTTTTTT

D gene: TRBD2
clone size: few
V gene: TRBV28
J gene: TRBJ2-5
CDR3 protein: CASSFLLAGTSGKETQYF
CDR3 DNA: TGTGCCAGCAGTTTTTTGTTGGCCGGGACTAGCGGGAAAGAGACCCAGTACTTC

D gene: -
clone size: many
V gene: TRBV11-2
J gene: TRBJ2-7
CDR3 protein: CASSLAGGNYEQYF
CDR3 DNA: TGTGCCAGCAGCTTAGCCGGGGGCAACTACGAGCAGTACTTC

D gene: TRBD2
clone size: -
V gene: TRBV12-3/TRBV12-4
J gene: TRBJ2-3
CDR3 protein: CASSSAGGPDTQYF
CDR3 DNA: TGTGCCAGCAGTTCTGCGGGAGGGCCAGATACGCAGTATTTT

D gene: TRBD2
clone size: few
V gene: TRBV11-1
J gene: TRBJ2-2
CDR3 protein: CASSPALWEGPNTGELFF
CDR3 DNA: TGTGCCAGCAGCCCCGCTCTCTGGGAGGGTCCAAACACCGGGGAGCTGTTTTTT

D gene: TRBD1
clone size: few
V gene: TRBV9
J gene: TRBJ1-3
CDR3 protein: CASSTSTGGGENTIYF
CDR3 DNA: TGTGCCAGCAGCACCTCGACAGGGGGAGGTGAAAACACCATATATTTT

D gene: -
clone size: few
V gene: TRBV2
J gene: TRBJ2-2
CDR3 protein: CASSRGGASFAGELFF
CDR3 DNA: TGTGCCAGCTCCCGAGGGGGGGCCTCTTTTGCCGGGGAGCTGTTTTTT

D gene: TRBD2
clone size: -
V gene: TRBV3-1
J gene: TRBJ2-7
CDR3 protein: CASSQEIASGSYEQYF
CDR3 DNA: TGTGCCAGCAGCCAAGAAATTGCTAGCGGGAGCTACGAGCAGTACTTC

D gene: TRBD1
clone size: few
V gene: TRBV10-3
J gene: TRBJ2-3
CDR3 protein: CAVGKGQGTDTQYF
CDR3 DNA: TGTGCGGTCGGTAAGGGACAGGGGACAGATACGCAGTATTTT

D gene: -
clone size: few
V gene: TRBV11-2
J gene: TRBJ1-1
CDR3 protein: CASSLAPNRGEAFF
CDR3 DNA: TGTGCCAGCAGCTTAGCCCCCAACCGCGGTGAAGCTTTCTTT

D gene: -
clone size: few
V gene: TRBV6-5
J gene: TRBJ1-1
CDR3 protein: CASSYSTGTLNTEAFF
CDR3 DNA: TGTGCCAGCAGTTACTCGACGGGGACATTGAACACTGAAGCTTTCTTT

D gene: -
clone size: many
V gene: TRBV7-8
J gene: TRBJ2-1
CDR3 protein: CASSFYGEYNEQFF
CDR3 DNA: TGTGCCAGCAGCTTTTACGGGGAGTACAATGAGCAGTTCTTC

D gene: -
clone size: few
V gene: TRBV7-3
J gene: TRBJ2-1
CDR3 protein: CASSLRREISSYNEQFF
CDR3 DNA: TGTGCCAGCAGCTTAAGACGGGAGATCAGCTCCTACAATGAGCAGTTCTTC

D gene: -
clone size: -
V gene: TRBV20-1
J gene: TRBJ1-6
CDR3 protein: CSAPGHYNSPLHF
CDR3 DNA: TGCAGTGCTCCGGGACACTATAATTCACCCCTCCACTTT

D gene: TRBD2
clone size: few
V gene: TRBV20-1
J gene: TRBJ2-5
CDR3 protein: CSAGGGLAGPETQYF
CDR3 DNA: TGCAGTGCCGGGGGGGGACTAGCGGGACCTGAGACCCAGTACTTC

D gene: TRBD2
clone size: few
V gene: TRBV24-1
J gene: TRBJ2-1
CDR3 protein: CATREAGGNEQFF
CDR3 DNA: TGTGCCACCAGGGAAGCGGGAGGCAATGAGCAGTTCTTC

D gene: TRBD1
clone size: few
V gene: TRBV2
J gene: TRBJ2-6
CDR3 protein: CASWGTGASGANVLTF
CDR3 DNA: TGTGCCAGCTGGGGGACAGGGGCCTCTGGGGCCAACGTCCTGACTTTC

D gene: -
clone size: few
V gene: TRBV20-1
J gene: TRBJ2-3
CDR3 protein: CSARDPTVSTDTQYF
CDR3 DNA: TGCAGTGCTAGAGATCCGACAGTTAGCACAGATACGCAGTATTTT

D gene: TRBD1
clone size: few
V gene: TRBV28
J gene: TRBJ1-1
CDR3 protein: CATAMPGTGVTEAFF
CDR3 DNA: TGTGCCACCGCAATGCCCGGGACAGGGGTTACTGAAGCTTTCTTT

D gene: -
clone size: few
V gene: TRBV6-1
J gene: TRBJ2-4
CDR3 protein: CASSAGWAAKNIQYF
CDR3 DNA: TGTGCCAGCAGCGCCGGGTGGGCGGCCAAAAACATTCAGTACTTC

D gene: TRBD2
clone size: few
V gene: TRBV7-2
J gene: TRBJ2-1
CDR3 protein: CASSLFGGADAYNEQFF
CDR3 DNA: TGTGCCAGCAGCTTATTCGGGGGGGCCGACGCCTACAATGAGCAGTTCTTC

D gene: -
clone size: few
V gene: TRBV14
J gene: TRBJ1-1
CDR3 protein: CASSRRQMNTEAFF
CDR3 DNA: TGTGCCAGCAGCCGCAGACAGATGAACACTGAAGCTTTCTTT

D gene: TRBD2
clone size: few
V gene: TRBV15
J gene: TRBJ2-1
CDR3 protein: CATSREGTSGEGEQFF
CDR3 DNA: TGTGCCACCAGCAGAGAAGGGACTAGCGGGGAAGGGGAGCAGTTCTTC

D gene: TRBD1
clone size: -
V gene: TRBV29-1
J gene: TRBJ2-6
CDR3 protein: CSVEGGTGWTGANVLTF
CDR3 DNA: TGCAGCGTTGAGGGCGGGACAGGGTGGACTGGGGCCAACGTCCTGACTTTC

D gene: TRBD2
clone size: few
V gene: TRBV29-1
J gene: TRBJ2-3
CDR3 protein: CSVVKSLAGVADTQYF
CDR3 DNA: TGCAGCGTCGTAAAAAGCCTAGCGGGTGTGGCAGATACGCAGTATTTT

D gene: -
clone size: -
V gene: TRBV2
J gene: TRBJ2-3
CDR3 protein: CASSRPGGPGTDTQYF
CDR3 DNA: TGTGCCAGCAGCCGACCTGGGGGGCCGGGCACAGATACGCAGTATTTT

D gene: -
clone size: -
V gene: TRBV4-2
J gene: TRBJ2-1
CDR3 protein: CASSQVGGSPPYNEQFF
CDR3 DNA: TGTGCCAGCAGCCAAGTAGGTGGGAGCCCCCCCTACAATGAGCAGTTCTTC

D gene: TRBD1
clone size: many
V gene: TRBV12-3/TRBV12-4
J gene: TRBJ2-4
CDR3 protein: CASSPTGAGAKNIQYF
CDR3 DNA: TGTGCCAGCAGTCCCACAGGGGCAGGGGCCAAAAACATTCAGTACTTC

D gene: -
clone size: -
V gene: TRBV12-3/TRBV12-4
J gene: TRBJ2-1
CDR3 protein: CATTIYNEQFF
CDR3 DNA: TGTGCCACTACTATCTACAATGAGCAGTTCTTC

D gene: -
clone size: -
V gene: TRBV19
J gene: TRBJ2-2
CDR3 protein: CASSISGSVTGELFF
CDR3 DNA: TGTGCCAGTAGTATATCGGGGTCGGTCACCGGGGAGCTGTTTTTT

D gene: TRBD1
clone size: few
V gene: TRBV20-1
J gene: TRBJ2-3
CDR3 protein: CSAVGWGQHIVSDTQYF
CDR3 DNA: TGCAGTGCAGTGGGGTGGGGACAGCACATTGTTTCAGATACGCAGTATTTT

D gene: -
clone size: few
V gene: TRBV5-6
J gene: TRBJ1-2
CDR3 protein: CASSLGRSNYGYTF
CDR3 DNA: TGTGCCAGCAGCTTGGGCAGGTCTAACTATGGCTACACCTTC

D gene: -
clone size: few
V gene: TRBV12-3/TRBV12-4
J gene: TRBJ2-7
CDR3 protein: CASSRTTAYEQYF
CDR3 DNA: TGTGCCAGCAGCAGGACTACCGCCTACGAGCAGTACTTC

D gene: TRBD2
clone size: few
V gene: TRBV20-1
J gene: TRBJ2-3
CDR3 protein: CSALRTSGGSDTQYF
CDR3 DNA: TGCAGTGCCCTAAGGACTAGCGGGGGGTCAGATACGCAGTATTTT

D gene: TRBD1
clone size: -
V gene: TRBV24-1
J gene: TRBJ2-3
CDR3 protein: CATSDWDSSTDTQYF
CDR3 DNA: TGTGCCACCAGTGATTGGGACAGCAGCACAGATACGCAGTATTTT

D gene: -
clone size: -
V gene: TRBV12-3/TRBV12-4
J gene: TRBJ1-1
CDR3 protein: CASSHDPAAEAFF
CDR3 DNA: TGTGCCAGCAGCCACGATCCCGCCGCTGAAGCTTTCTTT

D gene: TRBD1
clone size: -
V gene: TRBV20-1
J gene: TRBJ2-7
CDR3 protein: CSARGQGLSYEQYF
CDR3 DNA: TGCAGTGCTAGAGGACAGGGCCTCTCCTACGAGCAGTACTTC

D gene: TRBD1
clone size: -
V gene: TRBV11-2
J gene: TRBJ1-3
CDR3 protein: CASSPGDRIFSGNTIYF
CDR3 DNA: TGTGCCAGCAGCCCGGGGGACAGGATTTTTTCTGGAAACACCATATATTTT

D gene: -
clone size: -
V gene: TRBV29-1
J gene: TRBJ2-1
CDR3 protein: CSVEESSYNEQFF
CDR3 DNA: TGCAGCGTTGAGGAGAGCTCCTACAATGAGCAGTTCTTC

D gene: -
clone size: -
V gene: TRBV24-1
J gene: TRBJ1-5
CDR3 protein: CATSDQGPQPQHF
CDR3 DNA: TGTGCCACCAGTGACCAGGGCCCTCAGCCCCAGCATTTT

D gene: -
clone size: -
V gene: TRBV7-9
J gene: TRBJ2-2
CDR3 protein: CASSLGQTALTGELFF
CDR3 DNA: TGTGCCAGCAGCTTAGGCCAGACAGCACTGACCGGGGAGCTGTTTTTT

D gene: TRBD1
clone size: many
V gene: TRBV20-1
J gene: TRBJ1-6
CDR3 protein: CSAPGTGSSYNSPLHF
CDR3 DNA: TGCAGTGCTCCCGGGACAGGGAGCTCCTATAATTCACCCCTCCACTTT

D gene: TRBD2
clone size: -
V gene: TRBV10-3
J gene: TRBJ2-1
CDR3 protein: CAISDLRGSSYNEQFF
CDR3 DNA: TGTGCCATCAGTGATTTGCGGGGGAGCTCCTACAATGAGCAGTTCTTC

D gene: -
clone size: few
V gene: TRBV5-1
J gene: TRBJ2-3
CDR3 protein: CASSLLDGTDTQYF
CDR3 DNA: TGCGCCAGCAGCTTGCTAGATGGCACAGATACGCAGTATTTT

D gene: -
clone size: many
V gene: TRBV12-3/TRBV12-4
J gene: TRBJ2-5
CDR3 protein: CASSSVPETQYF
CDR3 DNA: TGTGCCAGCAGTTCTGTCCCCGAGACCCAGTACTTC

D gene: TRBD2
clone size: few
V gene: TRBV5-1
J gene: TRBJ2-1
CDR3 protein: CASSSHRLGGTSYNEQFF
CDR3 DNA: TGCGCCAGCAGCTCCCACAGGTTGGGGGGGACTTCCTACAATGAGCAGTTCTTC

D gene: TRBD1
clone size: few
V gene: TRBV6-5
J gene: TRBJ1-1
CDR3 protein: CASSWTGDEAFF
CDR3 DNA: TGTGCCAGCAGCTGGACAGGGGATGAAGCTTTCTTT

D gene: -
clone size: many
V gene: TRBV24-1
J gene: TRBJ2-5
CDR3 protein: CATSDLGQDQETQYF
CDR3 DNA: TGTGCCACCAGTGATTTAGGGCAGGACCAAGAGACCCAGTACTTC

D gene: -
clone size: -
V gene: TRBV5-5
J gene: TRBJ2-5
CDR3 protein: CASSSSAETQYF
CDR3 DNA: TGTGCCAGCAGCTCCTCGGCCGAGACCCAGTACTTC

D gene: -
clone size: few
V gene: TRBV12-3/TRBV12-4
J gene: TRBJ1-6
CDR3 protein: CASTSAGPLHF
CDR3 DNA: TGTGCCAGCACTTCCGCGGGGCCCCTCCACTTT